Below, one T cell receptor beta chain is given with its context. Its antigen is not known. The data are from a study of cytomegalovirus exposure and HLA in healthy donors. Study in general: As released early, the data held 85 million to 95 million unique TCRs from HLA-typed donors. General observations from the study: Likely technical artifact: a cluster of highly shared sequence variants.

CDR1 MNHEY and CDR2 SMNVEV come from the germline V gene (reference sequence). This CDR3 has 18 amino acids. J was trimmed by 2 bases and V by 0 bases; bases with no gene match: 9. The PCR contained 60 Vbeta and 13 Jbeta primers. Study processing details: Some 10 million of some 80 million unique TCR beta chains were shared, per a later count. This table comes from immunoSEQ multiplex PCR, and its TCRdb copy is limited to in-frame clones, with some not included. That table supplies the V and J calls and clone size; D and trimming were determined from the DNA. The sample lists under 200,000 clones; roughly 82% were seen once.

Sequencing input: PBMCs. The receptor comes from a woman in her fifties or sixties in good health and CMV-seronegative. The chain carries TRBV27 and TRBJ2-1; TRBD2 aligns across 8 bases. Here the CDR3 reads CASSLSENGGAPYNEQFF. In nucleotides, the CDR3 is TGTGCCAGCAGTTTATCCGAAAACGGGGGGGCTCCCTACAATGAGCAGTTCTTC.